The clone carrying this TCR beta chain was seen a handful of times. Its antigen is unknown. These data are taken from a study of T-cell memory formation after mild COVID-19. Looking at the study overall: For the most part, TCR clusters were specific to one donor.

Study-wide findings and caveats: CD4+ contracting clones lay mainly in CM and EM, CD8+ ones in EMRA. Some responding clones appeared in pre-infection memory, suggesting cross-reactive memory joined.

The authors produced TCR alpha and TCR beta cDNA libraries with sample barcodes and UMIs by 5'RACE using constant-segment primers. TCRdb passed the 5' RACE reads through MiXCR, listing each CDR3 protein once. The table records about 350,000 distinct CDR3 sequences, under 15% of them present only once. Germline V CDR1 and CDR2: LGHNA, YSLEER. CDR3 length: 14 amino acids. V lost 4 bases and J 5 bases, leaving 14 bases between the germline ends. Sample: PBMCs or a T cell subset sorted from them (not recorded which). The sequence derives from a man younger than 30 who had mild COVID-19 (a few samples of this study predate the infection). Cell type and time point are not known. This chain uses TRBV4-3 with TRBJ1-2; D is unclear. In nucleotides, the CDR3 is TGCGCCAGCAGCCCCTCCGGGAGTTCTTATGGCTACACCTTC. Its protein is CASSPSGSSYGYTF.